The clone carrying this T cell receptor (beta chain) was recorded at least ten times. Its antigen remains unknown. TCRdb reanalysed the 5' RACE reads using MiXCR and keeps one entry per CDR3 protein. This repertoire shows 400,000 to 500,000 distinct CDR3 sequences, about 13% found once; its top ten account for more than 0.8%. This record comes from a study of identical twins. CDR1 is DFQATT and CDR2 is SNEGSKA in the germline V gene (reference sequence). The CDR3 totals 13 residues. V lost 5 bases and J lost 0, with 10 bases in between. Findings and caveats of the study: Beta out-of-frame sequences showed weaker excess twin sharing. Some out-of-frame alpha sequences were shared by twins, and these showed excess low generation probability.

The data also belong to a second study, concerning yellow fever vaccine responses in identical twins.

This clonotype was obtained from a woman younger than 30 in good health. The chain couples TRBV20-1 to TRBJ1-2; tentatively, D is TRBD1 (5 bases). Sequencing was performed on CD4+ T cells sorted from blood. The CDR3 sequence is CSARQQPNYGYTF. CDR3 nucleotide sequence: TGCAGTGCTCGACAGCAGCCTAACTATGGCTACACCTTC.